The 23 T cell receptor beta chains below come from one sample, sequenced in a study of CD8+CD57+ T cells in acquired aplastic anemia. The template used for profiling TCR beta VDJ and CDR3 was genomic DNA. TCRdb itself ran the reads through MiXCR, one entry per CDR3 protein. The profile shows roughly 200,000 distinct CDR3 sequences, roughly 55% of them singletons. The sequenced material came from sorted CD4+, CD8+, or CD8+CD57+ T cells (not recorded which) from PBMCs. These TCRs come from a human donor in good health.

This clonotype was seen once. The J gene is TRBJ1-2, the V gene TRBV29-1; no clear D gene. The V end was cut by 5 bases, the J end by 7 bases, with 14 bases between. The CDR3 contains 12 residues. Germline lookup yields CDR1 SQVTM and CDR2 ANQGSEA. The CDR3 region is CSVPLEAGGYTF. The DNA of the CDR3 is TGCAGCGTTCCGTTGGAGGCAGGTGGCTACACCTTC. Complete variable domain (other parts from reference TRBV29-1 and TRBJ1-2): SAVISQKPSRDICQRGTSLTIQCQVDSQVTMMFWYRQQPGQSLTLIATANQGSEATYESGFVIDKFPISRPNLTFSTLTVSNMSPEDSSIYLCSVPLEAGGYTFGSGTRLTVV.

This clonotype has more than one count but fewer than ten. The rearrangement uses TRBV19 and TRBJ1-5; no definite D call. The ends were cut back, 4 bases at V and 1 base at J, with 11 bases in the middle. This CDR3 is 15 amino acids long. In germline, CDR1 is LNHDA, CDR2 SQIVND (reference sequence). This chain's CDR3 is CASSSIPYSNQPQHF. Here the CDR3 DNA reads TGTGCCAGTAGTAGTATCCCCTACAGCAATCAGCCCCAGCATTTT.

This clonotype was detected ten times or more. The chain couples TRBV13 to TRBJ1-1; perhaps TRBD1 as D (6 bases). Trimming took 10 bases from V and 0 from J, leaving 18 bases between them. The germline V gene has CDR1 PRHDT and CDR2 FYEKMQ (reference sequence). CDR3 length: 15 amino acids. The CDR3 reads CATHLEGQLNTEAFF. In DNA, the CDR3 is TGTGCCACCCACTTAGAGGGACAACTGAACACTGAAGCTTTCTTT.

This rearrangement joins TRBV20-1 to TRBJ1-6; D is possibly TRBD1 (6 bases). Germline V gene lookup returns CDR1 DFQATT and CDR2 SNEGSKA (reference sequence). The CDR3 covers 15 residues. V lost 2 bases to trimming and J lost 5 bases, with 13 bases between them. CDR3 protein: CSARSGAGNNSPLHF. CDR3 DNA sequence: TGCAGTGCTAGATCAGGGGCGGGTAATAATTCACCCCTCCACTTT.

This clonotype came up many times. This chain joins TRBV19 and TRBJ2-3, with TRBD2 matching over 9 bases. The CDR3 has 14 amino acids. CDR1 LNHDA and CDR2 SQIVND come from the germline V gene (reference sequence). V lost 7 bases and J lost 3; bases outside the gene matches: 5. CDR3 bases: TGTGCCAGTACCGCGGGGGGGGAGACAGATACGCAGTATTTT. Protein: CASTAGGETDTQYF.

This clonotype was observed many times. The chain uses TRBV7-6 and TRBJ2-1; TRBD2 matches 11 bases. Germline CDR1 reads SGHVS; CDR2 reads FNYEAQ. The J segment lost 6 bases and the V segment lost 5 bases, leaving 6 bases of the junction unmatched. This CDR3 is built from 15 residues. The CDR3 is CASSVLAGASNEQFF. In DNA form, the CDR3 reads TGTGCCAGCAGCGTACTAGCGGGGGCTTCCAATGAGCAGTTCTTC.

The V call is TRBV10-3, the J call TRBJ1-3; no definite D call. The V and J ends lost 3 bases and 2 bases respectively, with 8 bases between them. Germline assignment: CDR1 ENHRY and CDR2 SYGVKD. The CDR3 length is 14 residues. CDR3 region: CAISDRHTGNTIYF. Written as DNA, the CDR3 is TGTGCCATCAGTGACAGGCACACTGGAAACACCATATATTTT.

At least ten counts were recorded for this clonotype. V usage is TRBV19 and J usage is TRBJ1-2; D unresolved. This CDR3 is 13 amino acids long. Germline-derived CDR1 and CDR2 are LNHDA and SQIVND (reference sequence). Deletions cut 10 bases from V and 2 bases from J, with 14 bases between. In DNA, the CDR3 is TGTGCCACCAGAGACGGGTCCAACTATGGCTACACCTTC. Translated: CATRDGSNYGYTF. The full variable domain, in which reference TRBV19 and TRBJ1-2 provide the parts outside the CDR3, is DGGITQSPKYLFRKEGQNVTLSCEQNLNHDAMYWYRQDPGQGLRLIYYSQIVNDFQKGDIAEGYSVSREKKESFPLTVTSAQKNPTAFYLCATRDGSNYGYTFGSGTRLTVV.

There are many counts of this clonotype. The CDR3: CASSQDRDGLYEQYF. As DNA, the CDR3 is TGCGCCAGCAGCCAAGACAGGGATGGACTCTACGAGCAGTACTTC. The chain carries TRBV4-1 and TRBJ2-7; D could derive from TRBD1 or TRBD2 (5 bases each). V lost 0 bases and J lost 3, with 12 bases in between. Germline CDR1 is MGHRA and CDR2 is YSYEKL. This CDR3 is built from 15 residues.

CDR3 sequence: CASSVGLAGPNEQFF. CDR3 DNA sequence: TGTGCCAGCAGCGTAGGACTAGCGGGGCCCAATGAGCAGTTCTTC. The chain links TRBV9 to TRBJ2-1; TRBD2 matches at 11 bases. The CDR3 totals 15 residues. In germline, CDR1 is SGDLS, CDR2 YYNGEE. V lost 0 bases and J lost 6; bases outside the gene matches: 2.

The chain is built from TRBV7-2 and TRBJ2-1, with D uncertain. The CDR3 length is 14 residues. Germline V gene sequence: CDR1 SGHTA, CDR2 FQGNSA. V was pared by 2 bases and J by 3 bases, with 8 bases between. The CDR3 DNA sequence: TGTGCCAGCAGCTTACTGGTAAGCTACAATGAGCAGTTCTTC. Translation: CASSLLVSYNEQFF.

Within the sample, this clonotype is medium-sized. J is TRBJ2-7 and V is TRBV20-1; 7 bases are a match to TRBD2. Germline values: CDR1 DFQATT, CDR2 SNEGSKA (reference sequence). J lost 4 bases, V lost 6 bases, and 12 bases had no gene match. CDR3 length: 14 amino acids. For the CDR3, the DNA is TGCAGTGCAAAGCACCGGGACTACCATTACGAGCAGTACTTC. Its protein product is CSAKHRDYHYEQYF.

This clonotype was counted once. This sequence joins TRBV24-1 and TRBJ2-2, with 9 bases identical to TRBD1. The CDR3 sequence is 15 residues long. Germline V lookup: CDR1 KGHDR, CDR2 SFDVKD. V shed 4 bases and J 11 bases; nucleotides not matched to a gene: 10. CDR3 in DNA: TGTGCCACCAGTGACCTGGACAGGGGTAGCAATGAGCTGTTTTTT. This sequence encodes CATSDLDRGSNELFF.

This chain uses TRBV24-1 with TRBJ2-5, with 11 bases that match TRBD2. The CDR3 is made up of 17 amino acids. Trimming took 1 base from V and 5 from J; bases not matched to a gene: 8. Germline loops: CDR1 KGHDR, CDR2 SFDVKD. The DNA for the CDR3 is TGTGCCACCAGTGATTTTTCGTCTAGCGGGGGGTGGGAGACCCAGTACTTC. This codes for CATSDFSSSGGWETQYF.

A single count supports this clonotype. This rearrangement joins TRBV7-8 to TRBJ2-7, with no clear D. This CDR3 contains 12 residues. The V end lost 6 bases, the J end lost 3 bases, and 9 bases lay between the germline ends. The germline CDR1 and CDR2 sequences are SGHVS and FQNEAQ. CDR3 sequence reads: CASSSSRYEQYF. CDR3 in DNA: TGTGCCAGCAGTTCGTCGCGCTACGAGCAGTACTTC.

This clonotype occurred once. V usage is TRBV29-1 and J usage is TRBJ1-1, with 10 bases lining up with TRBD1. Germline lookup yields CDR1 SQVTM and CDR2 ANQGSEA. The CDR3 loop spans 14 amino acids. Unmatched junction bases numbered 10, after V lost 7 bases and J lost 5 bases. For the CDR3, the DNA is TGCAGCGCGGAGAGGACAGGGGGAGGTACTGAAGCTTTCTTT. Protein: CSAERTGGGTEAFF.

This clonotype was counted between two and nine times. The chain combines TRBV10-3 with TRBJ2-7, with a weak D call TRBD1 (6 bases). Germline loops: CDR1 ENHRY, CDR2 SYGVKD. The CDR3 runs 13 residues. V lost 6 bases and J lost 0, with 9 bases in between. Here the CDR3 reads CAISRDTSYEQYF. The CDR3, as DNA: TGTGCCATCAGCCGGGACACCTCCTACGAGCAGTACTTC.

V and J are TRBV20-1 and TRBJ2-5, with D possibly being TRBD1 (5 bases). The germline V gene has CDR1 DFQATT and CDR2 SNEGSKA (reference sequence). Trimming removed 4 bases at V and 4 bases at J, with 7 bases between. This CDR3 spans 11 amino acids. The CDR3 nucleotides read TGCAGTGCTAAGGGGTCAGAGACCCAGTACTTC. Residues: CSAKGSETQYF.

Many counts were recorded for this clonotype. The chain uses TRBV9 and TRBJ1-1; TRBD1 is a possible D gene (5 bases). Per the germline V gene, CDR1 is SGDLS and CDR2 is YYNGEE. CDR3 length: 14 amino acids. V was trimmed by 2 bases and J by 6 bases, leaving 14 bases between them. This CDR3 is CASSVGGGTPEAFF. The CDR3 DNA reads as TGTGCCAGCAGCGTCGGTGGGGGGACTCCTGAAGCTTTCTTT.

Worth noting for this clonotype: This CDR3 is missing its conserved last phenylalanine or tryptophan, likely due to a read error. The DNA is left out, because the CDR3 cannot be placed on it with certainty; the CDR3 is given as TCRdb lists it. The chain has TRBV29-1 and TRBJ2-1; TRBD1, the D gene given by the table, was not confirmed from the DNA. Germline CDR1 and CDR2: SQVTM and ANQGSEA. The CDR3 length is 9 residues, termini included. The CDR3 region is CSVVVGQPY.

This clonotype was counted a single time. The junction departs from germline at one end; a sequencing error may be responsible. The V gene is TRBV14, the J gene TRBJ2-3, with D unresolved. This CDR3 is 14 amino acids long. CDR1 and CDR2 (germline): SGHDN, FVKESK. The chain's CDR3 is CASRQGFSTDTQYF. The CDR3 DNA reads TGTGCCAGCAGACAAGGGTTTAGCACAGATACGCAGTATTTT.

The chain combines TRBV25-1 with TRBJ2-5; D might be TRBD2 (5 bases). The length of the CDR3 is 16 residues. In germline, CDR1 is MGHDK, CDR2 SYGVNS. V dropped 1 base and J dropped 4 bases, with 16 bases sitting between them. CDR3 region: CASSEFSSRTRETQYF. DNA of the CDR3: TGTGCCAGCAGTGAATTCTCTTCCAGGACTCGAGAGACCCAGTACTTC. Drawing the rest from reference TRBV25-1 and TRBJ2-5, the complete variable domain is EADIYQTPRYLVIGTGKKITLECSQTMGHDKMYWYQQDPGMELHLIHYSYGVNSTEKGDLSSESTVSRIRTEHFPLTLESARPSHTSQYLCASSEFSSRTRETQYFGPGTRLLVL.

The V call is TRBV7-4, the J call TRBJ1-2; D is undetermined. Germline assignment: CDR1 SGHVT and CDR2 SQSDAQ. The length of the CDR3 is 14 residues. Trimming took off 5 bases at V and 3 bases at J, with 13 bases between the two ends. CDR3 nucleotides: TGTGCCAGCAGCCAAGTGGGCCCTGACTATGGCTACACCTTC. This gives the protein CASSQVGPDYGYTF. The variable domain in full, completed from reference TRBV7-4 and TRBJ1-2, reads GAGVSQSPRYKVAKRGRDVALRCDSISGHVTLYWYRQTLGQGSEVLTYSQSDAQRDKSGRPSGRFSAERPERSVSTLKIQRTEQGDSAVYLCASSQVGPDYGYTFGSGTRLTVV.